A single sample is the source of the 12 T cell receptor beta chains below, sequenced in a study of immune cell composition in non-small cell lung cancer. Profiled with immunoSEQ multiplex PCR; TCRdb holds only in-frame clones, not every one. Among about 6,600 clones listed, 65% to 85% were seen once. The normal lung sample lay at least 3 cm, and maximally far, from the tumour. The sequenced sample consisted of non-adjacent lung tissue. The receptors derive from a human donor with non-small cell lung cancer.

This clone was recorded a few times. The J gene is TRBJ1-2, the V gene TRBV7-2; weak D call: TRBD1 (6 bases). Trimming removed 2 bases from V and 6 bases from J, with 10 bases in between. The CDR3 covers 13 residues. Germline assignment: CDR1 SGHTA and CDR2 FQGNSA. CDR3 region: CASSLPTGNGYTF. CDR3 coding DNA: TGTGCCAGCAGCTTACCGACAGGAAATGGCTACACCTTC.

The rearrangement uses TRBV11-1 and TRBJ1-2; TRBD1 matches 8 bases. V gave up 5 bases and J gave up 1 base; unmatched junction bases: 6. The length of the CDR3 is 15 residues. Germline assignment: CDR1 SGHAT and CDR2 FQDESV (reference sequence). CDR3 in amino acids: CASSGRQGINYGYTF. CDR3 coding DNA: TGTGCCAGCAGCGGTCGACAGGGGATTAACTATGGCTACACCTTC.

This clone was counted a single time. The CDR3: CASSLVSGGFLGDTQYF. The CDR3 region has the DNA TGTGCCAGCAGCTTGGTTAGCGGGGGGTTCCTGGGTGATACGCAGTATTTT. The V call is TRBV7-8, the J call TRBJ2-3; 10 bases match TRBD2. Germline V gives CDR1 SGHVS, CDR2 FQNEAQ. CDR3 size: 17 residues. The V and J ends lost 3 bases and 6 bases, in that order; junction bases with no gene match: 12.

This clone has just a few counts. Sequence at one end of the junction differs from germline and may be a read error. The chain carries TRBV4-1 and TRBJ1-2, with TRBD1 matching over 9 bases. The germline CDR1 and CDR2 sequences are MGHRA and YSYEKL. This CDR3 spans 10 amino acids. The chain's CDR3 is CATLWDRAVF. The CDR3 DNA sequence: TGCGCCACTCTATGGGACAGGGCCGTCTTC.

This sequence joins TRBV19 and TRBJ2-2; TRBD2 matches 14 bases. This CDR3 contains 19 residues. Looked up from germline, CDR1 is LNHDA and CDR2 is SQIVND (reference sequence). Unmatched junction bases numbered 14, after V lost 6 bases and J lost 5 bases. The CDR3 loop reads CASSVTTGTSGRRTGELFF. The CDR3 nucleotides are TGTGCCAGTAGCGTCACCACCGGGACTAGCGGGAGAAGGACCGGGGAGCTGTTTTTT.

By sample fraction, this clone is medium-sized. The gene calls are TRBV18 and TRBJ1-1; the D is unclear. CDR3 size: 14 residues. CDR1 KGHSH and CDR2 LQKENI come from the germline V gene. Between the trimmed V and J ends, which lost 4 bases and 0 bases, there was a span of 9 bases. The DNA of the CDR3 is TGTGCCAGCTCACAGGAGTTTATGAACACTGAAGCTTTCTTT. Encoded protein: CASSQEFMNTEAFF.

The gene calls are TRBV5-2 and TRBJ2-7; the table's D call TRBD1 went unverified against the DNA. TRBV5-2 is an annotated pseudogene. The CDR3 contains 16 residues. The CDR3 is CASSPLGTGESYEQYF. The CDR3 nucleotides read TGCGCCAGCAGCCCCCTCGGGACAGGGGAATCCTACGAGCAGTACTTC.

V and J are TRBV7-3 and TRBJ2-3, with D perhaps TRBD2 (5 bases). The CDR3 covers 14 residues. The V gene lost 6 bases and the J gene lost 0 bases, with 10 bases spanning the gap. Germline CDR1 is SGHTA and CDR2 is FQGTGA. This chain's CDR3 is CASSLRASTDTQYF. For the CDR3, the DNA is TGTGCCAGCAGTTTGAGGGCTAGCACAGATACGCAGTATTTT. Filled out from reference TRBV7-3 and TRBJ2-3, the complete variable domain reads GAGVSQTPSNKVTEKGKYVELRCDPISGHTALYWYRQSLGQGPEFLIYFQGTGAADDSGLPNDRFFAVRPEGSVSTLKIQRTERGDSAVYLCASSLRASTDTQYFGPGTRLTVL.

The rearrangement links TRBV9 to TRBJ2-2; 11 bases are shared with TRBD2. The junction had 1 base not matched to a gene; V was cut back by 0 bases and J by 3 bases. The CDR3 is 16 amino acids. Germline V lookup: CDR1 SGDLS, CDR2 YYNGEE. The CDR3 coding sequence is TGTGCCAGCAGCGTAGTAGCGGGGGGGTACACCGGGGAGCTGTTTTTT. It yields the protein CASSVVAGGYTGELFF.

V gene TRBV5-1 combines with J gene TRBJ1-1; D possibly corresponds to TRBD1 (5 bases). CDR1 SGHRS and CDR2 YFSETQ come from the germline V gene. There are 15 residues in the CDR3. The V end lost 0 bases, the J end lost 4 bases, and 13 bases lay between the germline ends. The CDR3 reads CASSLVGGSGTEAFF. DNA for the CDR3: TGCGCCAGCAGCTTGGTGGGGGGGTCCGGCACTGAAGCTTTCTTT.

This clone is judged medium-sized. This chain joins TRBV4-1 and TRBJ1-2; D might be TRBD1 (6 bases). This CDR3 is 15 amino acids long. Germline V gives CDR1 MGHRA, CDR2 YSYEKL. Deletions cut 4 bases from V and 5 bases from J, with 17 bases between. DNA of the CDR3: TGCGCCAGCAGCCCCGTAAGGGGGGGCGGGTATGGCTACACCTTC. The encoded protein is CASSPVRGGGYGYTF.

The V and J genes are TRBV6-7 and TRBJ1-5; 11 bases agree with TRBD1. TRBV6-7 is designated an ORF whose function remains uncertain. The V segment lost 1 base and the J segment 0 bases; nucleotides outside the gene matches: 8. The CDR3 spans 19 residues. This CDR3 reads CASSYLPGQGVNSNQPQHF. CDR3 nucleotide sequence: TGTGCCAGCAGTTACTTGCCGGGACAGGGGGTGAATAGCAATCAGCCCCAGCATTTT.